The clone carrying this T cell receptor (beta chain) was recorded a few times. The antigen is unknown. Generated by immunoSEQ multiplex PCR, the TCRdb table keeps only in-frame clones and is missing some. In the table there are 10,000 to 12,000 clones, roughly two thirds of which are singletons. This entry belongs to a study of high-grade serous ovarian cancer treatment subgroups. Tumor samples were obtained before definitive surgery or chemotherapy. Study-wide results and caveats: Repertoire similarity ranged roughly 0.1 to 0.79 between tumors of one patient. Repertoire analysis covered CDR3 alone, not CDR1 or CDR2. TCR clonal relatedness correlated positively with neoantigen level.

CDR1 and CDR2 (germline): MDHEN, SYDVKM. V lost 3 bases, J lost 5 bases, and 9 bases stayed unmatched. The CDR3 length is 15 residues. This clonotype originated in a human donor with high-grade serous ovarian cancer. The rearrangement uses TRBV28 and TRBJ2-5; 7 bases align to TRBD2. Material for sequencing was tumor tissue. The CDR3 sequence: CASSFWAGVVETQYF. DNA for the CDR3: TGTGCCAGCAGTTTTTGGGCGGGAGTGGTGGAGACCCAGTACTTC.